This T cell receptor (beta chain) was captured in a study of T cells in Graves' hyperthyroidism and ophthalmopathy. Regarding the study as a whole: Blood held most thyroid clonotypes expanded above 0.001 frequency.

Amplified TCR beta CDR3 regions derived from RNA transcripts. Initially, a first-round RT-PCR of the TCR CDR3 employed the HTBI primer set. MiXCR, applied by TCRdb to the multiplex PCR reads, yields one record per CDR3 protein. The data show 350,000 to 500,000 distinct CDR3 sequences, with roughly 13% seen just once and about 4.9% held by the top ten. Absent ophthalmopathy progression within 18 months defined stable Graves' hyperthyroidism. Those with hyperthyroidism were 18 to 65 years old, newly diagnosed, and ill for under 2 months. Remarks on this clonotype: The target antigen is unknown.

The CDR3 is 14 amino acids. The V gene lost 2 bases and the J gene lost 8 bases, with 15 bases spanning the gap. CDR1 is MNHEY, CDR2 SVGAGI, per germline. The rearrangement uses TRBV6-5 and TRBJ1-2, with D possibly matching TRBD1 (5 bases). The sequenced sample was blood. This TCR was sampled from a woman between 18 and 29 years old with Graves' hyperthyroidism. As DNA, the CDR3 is TGTGCCAGCAGTTACGCGACAGAACTGGGGGGCTACACCTTC. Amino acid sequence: CASSYATELGGYTF.